The clone carrying this T cell receptor (beta chain) was seen once. The antigen is unknown. The data were taken from a study of graft-versus-host responses after intestinal transplantation. Study in general: Once they had received anti-thymocyte globulin induction, all recipients took tacrolimus and steroids for around 3 years.

TCRdb keeps only in-frame clones here, not all; method: immunoSEQ multiplex PCR. The sample consists of tens of thousands of clones, approximately 93% of them appearing once. Study findings and constraints: In recipient marrow, GvH clones were found, and some appeared first in ileum or blood.

The source material was unstimulated CD8+ T cells sorted from spleen or lymph node cells, sampled before intestinal transplant. This clonotype originated in a human donor who received an intestinal transplant.

CDR3 protein: CASSDGGQTEAFF. CDR3 DNA sequence: TGTGCCAGCAGTGACGGGGGACAGACTGAAGCTTTCTTT. This chain connects TRBV6-1 to TRBJ1-1; 7 bases line up with TRBD1. Germline trimming cut 3 bases from V and 5 bases from J; bases unmatched to any gene: 3. The germline gives CDR1 MNHNS, CDR2 SASEGT. The CDR3 runs 13 residues.